The 14 T cell receptor beta chains given below trace back to one sample, sequenced in a study of siplizumab effects on memory and regulatory T cells. Coculture of the mixed lymphocyte reaction cells took place at 37 degrees C and lasted six to seven days. TCRdb keeps only in-frame clones here, not all; method: immunoSEQ multiplex PCR. The sample carries roughly 13,000 clones, 45% to 50% recorded once. Antigens of these TCRs are unknown. The sample consisted of CFSE-low (dividing) CD4+ T cells sorted from an allogeneic mixed lymphocyte reaction. These receptors were taken from a human donor in good health; the cells came from an allogeneic mixed lymphocyte reaction.

The chain carries TRBV7-2 and TRBJ2-3; 7 nucleotides align to TRBD2. Looked up from germline, CDR1 is SGHTA and CDR2 is FQGNSA. This CDR3 is 16 amino acids long. With V trimmed by 5 bases and J by 3 bases, 11 bases remained unmatched. The CDR3 here is CASSRMAGASTDTQYF. The CDR3 DNA follows: TGTGCCAGCAGCCGTATGGCGGGAGCCAGTACAGATACGCAGTATTTT.

This clone came up a few times. This chain joins TRBV27 and TRBJ2-4; 7 nucleotides align to TRBD1. Germline V gene data show CDR1 as MNHEY and CDR2 as SMNVEV (reference sequence). J lost 5 bases, V lost 6 bases, and 4 bases had no gene match. The CDR3 totals 13 residues. The CDR3 reads CASRTGNENIQYF. The CDR3 DNA is TGTGCCAGCAGGACAGGGAACGAAAACATTCAGTACTTC.

In its sample, this clone was seen a few times. CDR3: CASSEGLPGDYGYTF. CDR3 bases: TGTGCCAGCAGTGAGGGCCTACCAGGGGACTATGGCTACACCTTC. This chain joins TRBV2 and TRBJ1-2; TRBD1 might be the D (6 bases). This CDR3 has 15 residues. Germline CDR1 is SNHLY and CDR2 is FYNNEI. The V end lost 3 bases, the J end lost 3 bases, and 14 bases lay between the germline ends.

This CDR3 is CASSAYSLGNTEAFF. The CDR3 DNA sequence: TGTGCCAGCAGTGCTTACAGCCTTGGGAACACTGAAGCTTTCTTT. This chain links TRBV6-1 with TRBJ1-1; D call uncertain. The germline V gene encodes CDR1 MNHNS and CDR2 SASEGT. This CDR3 is 15 amino acids long. Trimming shortened V by 4 bases and J by 1 base, and 13 bases separated the two germline ends.

This clone is medium-sized (0.01 to 0.1%) within its sample. The J gene is TRBJ1-2, the V gene TRBV2; a weak D match, TRBD1 (5 bases). The germline V gene encodes CDR1 SNHLY and CDR2 FYNNEI. V lost 6 bases, J lost 4 bases, and 15 bases lay in between. The CDR3 runs 14 residues. This CDR3 is CASSLRGAGYGYTF. Written as DNA, the CDR3 is TGTGCCAGCAGCCTGCGAGGGGCAGGCTATGGCTACACCTTC.

The CDR3 nucleotides are TGTGCCAGCGTCAGAAGCGGACGGACCAATTCACCCCTCCACTTT. Protein sequence: CASVRSGRTNSPLHF. The gene calls are TRBV6-5 and TRBJ1-6; unclear D gene. The V gene's germline CDR1 is MNHEY and CDR2 SVGAGI. The CDR3 totals 15 residues. Trimming shortened V by 8 bases and J by 7 bases, and 18 bases separated the two germline ends.

The chain is built from TRBV9 and TRBJ2-5, with D maybe TRBD2 (5 bases). This CDR3 is built from 15 residues. Germline V CDR1 and CDR2: SGDLS, YYNGEE. Trimming left V 2 bases short and J 5 bases short, with 16 bases between. The CDR3 sequence: CASSVGVNVGETQYF. CDR3 sequence (DNA): TGTGCCAGCAGCGTCGGGGTCAACGTAGGGGAGACCCAGTACTTC.

This clone occurred once. The chain carries TRBV7-9 and TRBJ1-3; TRBD1 matches at 8 bases. The CDR3 loop spans 16 amino acids. Per the germline V gene, CDR1 is SEHNR and CDR2 is FQNEAQ (reference sequence). V gave up 1 base and J gave up 0 bases; unmatched junction bases: 2. In DNA form, the CDR3 reads TGTGCCAGCAGCTTAGGGACAGGGTCCTCTGGAAACACCATATATTTT. Amino acids: CASSLGTGSSGNTIYF. The full variable domain, completed using reference TRBV7-9 and TRBJ1-3, is DTGVSQNPRHKITKRGQNVTFRCDPISEHNRLYWYRQTLGQGPEFLTYFQNEAQLEKSRLLSDRFSAERPKGSFSTLEIQRTEQGDSAMYLCASSLGTGSSGNTIYFGEGSWLTVV.

CDR3 DNA: TGTGCCAGCAGTCGTCAGGGGGCAGGAGAGACCCAGTACTTC. It translates to CASSRQGAGETQYF. The genes are TRBV14 and TRBJ2-5; 8 positions match TRBD1. This CDR3 is 14 amino acids long. V trimming: 6 bases; J trimming: 4 bases; junction bases outside the gene matches: 7. CDR1 and CDR2 (germline): SGHDN, FVKESK.

V usage is TRBV18 and J usage is TRBJ1-4; TRBD1 agrees at 8 bases. Germline V CDR1 and CDR2: KGHSH, LQKENI. The J segment lost 5 bases and the V segment lost 2 bases, leaving 10 bases of the junction unmatched. The CDR3 has 17 amino acids. The CDR3 sequence is CASSPRLTQGVNEKLFF. CDR3 bases: TGTGCCAGCTCACCAAGACTTACACAGGGGGTGAATGAAAAACTGTTTTTT.

The V call is TRBV19, the J call TRBJ2-2, with D possibly matching TRBD2 (5 bases). The CDR3 sequence is 14 residues long. The ends were cut back, 4 bases at V and 4 bases at J, with 10 bases in the middle. Germline V gene sequence: CDR1 LNHDA, CDR2 SQIVND (reference sequence). The CDR3 region is CASSTGMSTGELFF. As DNA, the CDR3 is TGTGCCAGTAGTACGGGGATGAGCACCGGGGAGCTGTTTTTT.

The chain has TRBV6-6 and TRBJ1-2; D not certain. V dropped 6 bases and J dropped 4 bases, with 6 bases sitting between them. The CDR3 contains 11 residues. Per the germline V gene, CDR1 is MNHNY and CDR2 is SVGAGI (reference sequence). The CDR3 coding sequence is TGTGCCAGCAGGGCCGTCTATGGCTACACCTTC. It encodes CASRAVYGYTF.

V is TRBV11-2 and J is TRBJ2-1; possibly TRBD1 for D (6 bases). The CDR3 is 11 residues long. Trimming stripped 3 bases from V and 10 bases from J, with 7 bases between. Looked up from germline, CDR1 is SGHAT and CDR2 is FQNNGV. CDR3 nucleotides: TGTGCCAGCAGCTTGGGGACAGAGCAGTTCTTC. This sequence encodes CASSLGTEQFF.

This rearrangement joins TRBV23-1 to TRBJ2-7, with 8 bases aligning to TRBD2. TRBV23-1 is an open reading frame, and its role is uncertain. J gave up 3 bases and V 3 bases, and 7 bases lay outside the gene matches. The CDR3 has 15 residues. The CDR3 loop reads CASSQSAGEVYEQYF. As DNA, the CDR3 is TGCGCCAGCAGTCAGTCAGCGGGAGAGGTCTACGAGCAGTACTTC.